The 28 T cell receptor beta chains presented below share a single source sample, sequenced in a study of T cell responses to AZD1222 COVID-19 vaccine. The data were produced by immunoSEQ multiplex PCR, yet TCRdb's version contains in-frame clones alone and is incomplete. The repertoire includes about 110,000 clones, about 88% of them detected once, and under 20% sits in the top ten. This specimen consisted of peripheral blood, obtained on day 0 of AZD1222 vaccination. The receptors here all came from an adult in good health.

The chain has TRBV9 and TRBJ2-1, with 8 positions matching TRBD2. The CDR3 contains 17 residues. Germline trimming cut 0 bases from V and 0 bases from J; bases unmatched to any gene: 5. Germline V gene sequence: CDR1 SGDLS, CDR2 YYNGEE. CDR3 DNA sequence: TGTGCCAGCAGCGTAGTCCCTAGCGGGTCCTCCTACAATGAGCAGTTCTTC. This codes for CASSVVPSGSSYNEQFF.

This rearrangement joins TRBV11-1 to TRBJ1-2; D is possibly TRBD1 (6 bases). Germline V gene lookup returns CDR1 SGHAT and CDR2 FQDESV (reference sequence). CDR3 length: 15 amino acids. With 3 bases removed from V and 8 bases from J, the gap between germline ends came to 19 bases. The CDR3 DNA is TGTGCCAGCAGCTTGCCCGGGACAAAAGGGAGCGGCTACACCTTC. Its protein is CASSLPGTKGSGYTF.

V gene TRBV19 combines with J gene TRBJ2-2; tentative D call: TRBD1 (6 bases). Trimming left V 8 bases short and J 1 base short, with 11 bases between. The CDR3 is 14 amino acids. The germline gives CDR1 LNHDA, CDR2 SQIVND (reference sequence). The chain's CDR3 is CASYGTRNTGELFF. Written as DNA, the CDR3 is TGTGCCAGTTACGGGACAAGGAACACCGGGGAGCTGTTTTTT.

This rearrangement joins TRBV6-6 to TRBJ1-1; 7 bases line up with TRBD1. V shed 6 bases, J shed 3 bases, and the junction held 7 bases outside the gene matches. CDR1 MNHNY and CDR2 SVGAGI come from the germline V gene (reference sequence). This CDR3 contains 14 residues. In DNA form, the CDR3 reads TGTGCCAGCAGGGGTCGACAGGGTGACACTGAAGCTTTCTTT. It is translated as CASRGRQGDTEAFF.

The CDR3 DNA reads TGTGCCAGCAGCCTTGTCCGGGCGGGGGTGAATACGCAGTATTTT. It yields the protein CASSLVRAGVNTQYF. The chain employs TRBV3-1 (or the pseudogene TRBV3-2) and TRBJ2-3, with TRBD2 matching 7 bases. The CDR3 extends over 15 amino acids. Germline CDR1 is LGHDT and CDR2 is YNNKEL (reference sequence). V shed 4 bases, J shed 7 bases, and the junction held 11 bases outside the gene matches.

The chain employs TRBV6-2 or TRBV6-3 and TRBJ1-1; 10 bases fit TRBD1. The ends lost 7 bases at V and 4 bases at J; junction bases unmatched: 9. The CDR3 length is 15 residues. Germline CDR1 MNHEY, CDR2 SVGEGT. The CDR3: CASNPGTGAGTEAFF. CDR3 in DNA: TGTGCCAGCAACCCCGGGACAGGGGCTGGCACTGAAGCTTTCTTT.

The CDR3 sequence: CSGLRVTGELFF. The CDR3 DNA follows: TGCAGCGGCCTCAGGGTCACCGGGGAGCTGTTTTTT. The chain links TRBV29-1 to TRBJ2-2, with D possibly TRBD1 on 5 matching bases. Trimming took 7 bases from V and 4 from J, leaving 10 bases between them. CDR3 length: 12 amino acids. CDR1 SQVTM and CDR2 ANQGSEA come from the germline V gene.

This chain connects TRBV6-2 or TRBV6-3 to TRBJ2-7; tentative D call: TRBD2 (6 bases). The CDR3 extends over 16 amino acids. The germline CDR1 and CDR2 sequences are MNHEY and SVGEGT. V gave up 0 bases and J gave up 4 bases, with 16 bases separating them. Written as DNA, the CDR3 is TGTGCCAGCAGTTACTCGTCCGGAGGGAGTTGGTACGAGCAGTACTTC. Its translation: CASSYSSGGSWYEQYF.

V and J are TRBV7-8 and TRBJ2-7, with D possibly TRBD2 on 5 matching bases. The V gene's germline CDR1 is SGHVS and CDR2 FQNEAQ. The CDR3 extends over 15 amino acids. V was shortened by 2 bases and J by 4 bases, with 15 bases between the two germline ends. The CDR3 DNA sequence: TGTGCCAGCAGCTTATCGGACTCCGCTGGTTACGAGCAGTACTTC. Its protein product is CASSLSDSAGYEQYF.

The V gene is TRBV4-1, the J gene TRBJ1-6; TRBD1 might be the D (6 bases). This CDR3 has 16 amino acids. CDR1 and CDR2 from the germline V gene are MGHRA and YSYEKL. The V end lost 1 base, the J end lost 8 bases, and 15 bases lay between the germline ends. In nucleotides, the CDR3 is TGCGCCAGCAGCCAAGGCCGGGCACAGGGTCATTCACCCCTCCACTTT. Translation gives CASSQGRAQGHSPLHF.

The gene calls are TRBV12-3 or TRBV12-4 and TRBJ1-6; the D is unclear. This CDR3 contains 12 residues. The V gene lost 1 base and the J gene lost 12 bases, with 7 bases spanning the gap. The CDR3 nucleotides read TGTGCCAGCAGTTTAGACAGTAAACCCCTCCACTTT. It encodes CASSLDSKPLHF.

This clone was recorded only once. The chain is built from TRBV3-1 (or the pseudogene TRBV3-2) and TRBJ1-5, with a possible D match to TRBD1 (6 bases). CDR3 size: 15 residues. Trimming stripped 3 bases from V and 2 bases from J, with 11 bases between. CDR1 LGHDT and CDR2 YNNKEL come from the germline V gene (reference sequence). The chain's CDR3 is CASSHEGVGNQPQHF. The CDR3 nucleotides are TGTGCCAGCAGCCATGAGGGGGTGGGCAATCAGCCCCAGCATTTT.

The genes are TRBV6-5 and TRBJ2-1; TRBD2 aligns across 11 bases. The CDR3 runs 14 residues. The trim removed 6 bases at V and 9 bases at J, leaving 7 bases unmatched. The V gene's germline CDR1 is MNHEY and CDR2 SVGAGI. DNA of the CDR3: TGTGCCAGCAGGGGGGGCGGGACTAGCGGTGAGCAGTTCTTC. Residues: CASRGGGTSGEQFF.

In this sample, this clone turned up a few times. The chain combines TRBV6-6 with TRBJ1-2; no clear D gene. CDR1 is MNHNY and CDR2 is SVGAGI in the germline V gene (reference sequence). The V end lost 7 bases, the J end lost 5 bases, and 8 bases lay between the germline ends. This CDR3 comprises 11 residues. Here the CDR3 DNA reads TGTGCCAGCATCGGTGGTTATGGCTACACCTTC. It encodes CASIGGYGYTF.

The chain combines TRBV3-1 (or the pseudogene TRBV3-2) with TRBJ1-5, with D unresolved. The germline gives CDR1 LGHDT, CDR2 YNNKEL (reference sequence). CDR3 length equals 18 residues. V was cut by 4 bases and J by 5 bases, with 24 bases left in between. The CDR3 here is CASSPFPFPTVSDQPQHF. The CDR3 bases are TGTGCCAGCAGCCCGTTCCCGTTCCCTACAGTTTCCGATCAGCCCCAGCATTTT.

The chain uses TRBV18 and TRBJ2-7, with D perhaps TRBD1 (6 bases). Germline V gene sequence: CDR1 KGHSH, CDR2 LQKENI. The V end lost 2 bases, the J end lost 0 bases, and 8 bases lay between the germline ends. This CDR3 has 14 residues. The CDR3, as DNA: TGTGCCAGCTCACCAGGACAGAGCTCCTACGAGCAGTACTTC. Translating gives CASSPGQSSYEQYF. The entire variable domain, with the rest obtained from reference TRBV18 and TRBJ2-7, is as follows: NAGVMQNPRHLVRRRGQEARLRCSPMKGHSHVYWYRQLPEEGLKFMVYLQKENIIDESGMPKERFSAEFPKEGPSILRIQQVVRGDSAAYFCASSPGQSSYEQYFGPGTRLTVT.

The genes are TRBV27 and TRBJ2-3; TRBD2 matches at 11 bases. The germline V gene encodes CDR1 MNHEY and CDR2 SMNVEV (reference sequence). With V trimmed by 5 bases and J by 0 bases, 4 bases remained unmatched. The CDR3 consists of 16 residues. CDR3 in DNA: TGTGCCAGCAGTGAACTAGCGGGGGTAAGCACAGATACGCAGTATTTT. This translates into CASSELAGVSTDTQYF.

The V gene is TRBV6-2 or TRBV6-3, the J gene TRBJ1-5; D is perhaps TRBD1 (5 bases). CDR1 MNHEY and CDR2 SVGEGT come from the germline V gene. The germline V and J ends were trimmed by 6 bases and 6 bases, with 12 bases remaining between them. CDR3 length: 13 amino acids. For the CDR3, the DNA is TGTGCCAGCAGCCCCCTGAGGGGTCAGCCCCAGCATTTT. Amino acids: CASSPLRGQPQHF.

The rearrangement links TRBV11-3 to TRBJ2-2, with 13 bases lining up with TRBD2. The J segment lost 4 bases and the V segment lost 4 bases, leaving 3 bases of the junction unmatched. The CDR3 is 16 residues long. Germline values: CDR1 SGHNT, CDR2 YENEEA. CDR3 coding DNA: TGTGCCAGCAGCTCTCGACTAGCGGGGGGCACCGGGGAGCTGTTTTTT. This codes for CASSSRLAGGTGELFF.

The sample holds one count of this clone. The chain links TRBV9 to TRBJ2-3; 9 bases match TRBD2. The CDR3 length is 17 residues. Germline V gene lookup returns CDR1 SGDLS and CDR2 YYNGEE. V shed 4 bases, J shed 4 bases, and the junction held 13 bases outside the gene matches. Written as DNA, the CDR3 is TGTGCCAGCAGCCCGAGGTGGGACAGCGGGGGGTCAGATACGCAGTATTTT. Encoded protein: CASSPRWDSGGSDTQYF.

The rearrangement joins TRBV20-1 to TRBJ1-2; 7 positions agree with TRBD1. V lost 3 bases, J lost 2 bases, and 3 bases stayed unmatched. The CDR3 extends over 13 amino acids. Germline V gene lookup returns CDR1 DFQATT and CDR2 SNEGSKA (reference sequence). The CDR3 DNA sequence: TGCAGTGCTAGTTCGGGACAGAACTATGGCTACACCTTC. Its protein product is CSASSGQNYGYTF.

This chain uses TRBV6-4 with TRBJ2-3, with D perhaps matching TRBD2 (5 bases). V dropped 2 bases and J dropped 9 bases, with 15 bases sitting between them. The germline V gene has CDR1 MRHNA and CDR2 SNTAGT. The CDR3 is 14 amino acids. The chain's CDR3 is CASSDRASPGTQYF. DNA of the CDR3: TGTGCCAGCAGTGACCGGGCCTCCCCGGGGACGCAGTATTTT.

This clone was seen once. J is TRBJ1-4 and V is TRBV19, with 8 bases matching TRBD1. V gave up 5 bases and J gave up 4 bases; unmatched junction bases: 6. The CDR3 length is 15 residues. Germline loops: CDR1 LNHDA, CDR2 SQIVND (reference sequence). The CDR3 region has the DNA TGTGCCAGTAGTGTGGGACAGGTTCTTAATGAAAAACTGTTTTTT. Translation: CASSVGQVLNEKLFF.

This clone was picked up a small number of times. V and J are TRBV7-9 and TRBJ1-3; TRBD1 is a possible D gene (5 bases). Trimming took 3 bases from V and 4 from J, leaving 19 bases between them. CDR3 length: 17 residues. Germline V gene sequence: CDR1 SEHNR, CDR2 FQNEAQ (reference sequence). Here the CDR3 reads CASSLGSVGVKGNTIYF. The CDR3 nucleotides read TGTGCCAGCAGCTTGGGTTCGGTAGGGGTCAAAGGAAACACCATATATTTT.

This sequence joins TRBV29-1 and TRBJ1-5; 7 bases match TRBD1. Trimming at V came to 6 bases and at J to 3 bases, leaving 14 bases not matched to a gene. The CDR3 is 16 residues long. The germline gives CDR1 SQVTM, CDR2 ANQGSEA. The CDR3 loop reads CSVTGTLGQLNQPQHF. In DNA form, the CDR3 reads TGCAGCGTGACCGGGACCCTGGGACAGCTCAATCAGCCCCAGCATTTT.

The chain uses TRBV2 and TRBJ2-2, with 9 bases fitting TRBD2. V lost 0 bases to trimming and J lost 6 bases; unmatched junction nucleotides: 8. CDR1 SNHLY and CDR2 FYNNEI come from the germline V gene. The CDR3 sequence is 17 residues long. The CDR3 protein is CASSEAAGLAGSGELFF. In nucleotides, the CDR3 is TGTGCCAGCAGTGAAGCCGCCGGGCTAGCGGGATCCGGGGAGCTGTTTTTT. The entire variable domain, with the rest obtained from reference TRBV2 and TRBJ2-2, is as follows: EPEVTQTPSHQVTQMGQEVILRCVPISNHLYFYWYRQILGQKVEFLVSFYNNEISEKSEIFDDQFSVERPDGSNFTLKIRSTKLEDSAMYFCASSEAAGLAGSGELFFGEGSRLTVL.

The V call is TRBV5-4, the J call TRBJ1-2; 10 bases map to TRBD1. The CDR3 length is 18 residues. With V trimmed by 0 bases and J by 4 bases, 12 bases remained unmatched. Germline V gene data show CDR1 as SGHNT and CDR2 as YYREEE (reference sequence). This chain's CDR3 is CASSLGTGQGFRSYGYTF. The CDR3 coding sequence is TGTGCCAGCAGCTTGGGAACGGGACAGGGGTTTCGGAGCTATGGCTACACCTTC.

This clone was recorded once. The rearrangement uses TRBV4-3 and TRBJ1-6, with unresolved D. There are 18 residues in the CDR3. With 0 bases removed from V and 0 bases from J, the gap between germline ends came to 12 bases. Per the germline V gene, CDR1 is LGHNA and CDR2 is YSLEER. The CDR3 DNA is TGCGCCAGCAGCCAAGATTCCCTCTTGTTCTCCTATAATTCACCCCTCCACTTT. Residues: CASSQDSLLFSYNSPLHF.